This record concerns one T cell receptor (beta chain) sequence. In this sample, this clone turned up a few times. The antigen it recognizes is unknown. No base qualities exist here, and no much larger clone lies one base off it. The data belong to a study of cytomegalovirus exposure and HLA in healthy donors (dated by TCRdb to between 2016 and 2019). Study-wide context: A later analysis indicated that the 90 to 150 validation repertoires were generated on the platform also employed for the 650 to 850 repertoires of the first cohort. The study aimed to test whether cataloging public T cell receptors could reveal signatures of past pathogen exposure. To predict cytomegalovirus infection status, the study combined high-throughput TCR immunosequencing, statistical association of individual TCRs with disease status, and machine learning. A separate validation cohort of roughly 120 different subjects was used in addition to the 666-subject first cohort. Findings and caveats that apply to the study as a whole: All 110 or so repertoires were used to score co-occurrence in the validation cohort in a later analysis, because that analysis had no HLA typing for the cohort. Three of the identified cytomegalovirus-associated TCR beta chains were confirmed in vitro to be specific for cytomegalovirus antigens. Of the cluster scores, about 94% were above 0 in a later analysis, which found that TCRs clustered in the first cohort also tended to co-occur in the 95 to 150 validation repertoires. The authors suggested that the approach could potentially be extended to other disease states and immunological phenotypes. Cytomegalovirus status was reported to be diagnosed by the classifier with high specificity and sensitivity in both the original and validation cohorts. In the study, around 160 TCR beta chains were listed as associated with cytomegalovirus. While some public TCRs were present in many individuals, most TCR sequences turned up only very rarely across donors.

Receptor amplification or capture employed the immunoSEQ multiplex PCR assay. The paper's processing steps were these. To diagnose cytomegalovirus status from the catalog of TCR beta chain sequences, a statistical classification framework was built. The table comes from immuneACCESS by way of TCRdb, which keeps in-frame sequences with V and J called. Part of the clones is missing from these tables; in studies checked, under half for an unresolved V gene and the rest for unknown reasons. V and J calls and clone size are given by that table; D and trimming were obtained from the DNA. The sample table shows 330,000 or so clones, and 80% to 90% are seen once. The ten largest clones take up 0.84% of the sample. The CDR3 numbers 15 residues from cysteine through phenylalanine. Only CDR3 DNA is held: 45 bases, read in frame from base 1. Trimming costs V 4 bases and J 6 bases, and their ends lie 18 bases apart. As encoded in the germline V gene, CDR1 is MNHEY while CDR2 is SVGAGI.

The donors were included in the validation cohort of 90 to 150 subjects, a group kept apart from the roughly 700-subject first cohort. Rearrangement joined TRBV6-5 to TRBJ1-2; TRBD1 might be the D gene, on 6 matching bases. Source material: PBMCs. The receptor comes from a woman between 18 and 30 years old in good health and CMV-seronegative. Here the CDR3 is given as CASSSRGGGRDGYTF. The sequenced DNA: TGTGCCAGCAGTTCCCGAGGGGGGGGTCGGGATGGCTACACCTTC.